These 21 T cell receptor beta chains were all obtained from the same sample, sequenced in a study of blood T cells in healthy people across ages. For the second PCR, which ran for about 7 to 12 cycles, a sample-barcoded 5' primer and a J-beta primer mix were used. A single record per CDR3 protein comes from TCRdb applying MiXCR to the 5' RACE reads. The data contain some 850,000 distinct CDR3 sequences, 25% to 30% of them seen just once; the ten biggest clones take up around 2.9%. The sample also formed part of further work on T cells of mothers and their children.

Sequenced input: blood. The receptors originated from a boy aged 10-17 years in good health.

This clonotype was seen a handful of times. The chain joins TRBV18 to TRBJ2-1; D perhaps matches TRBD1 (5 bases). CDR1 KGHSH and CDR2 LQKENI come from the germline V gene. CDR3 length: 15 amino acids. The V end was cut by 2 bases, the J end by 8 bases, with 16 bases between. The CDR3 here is CASSPSRVMGDEQFF. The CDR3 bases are TGTGCCAGCTCACCAAGCAGGGTAATGGGCGATGAGCAGTTCTTC.

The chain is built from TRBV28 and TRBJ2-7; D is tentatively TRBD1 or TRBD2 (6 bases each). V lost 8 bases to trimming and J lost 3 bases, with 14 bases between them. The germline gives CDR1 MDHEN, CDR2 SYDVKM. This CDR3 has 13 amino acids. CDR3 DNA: TGTGCCAGCCTTGGGGGGCGACGCTACGAGCAGTACTTC. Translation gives CASLGGRRYEQYF. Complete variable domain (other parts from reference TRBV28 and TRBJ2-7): DVKVTQSSRYLVKRTGEKVFLECVQDMDHENMFWYRQDPGLGLRLIYFSYDVKMKEKGDIPEGYSVSREKKERFSLILESASTNQTSMYLCASLGGRRYEQYFGPGTRLTVT.

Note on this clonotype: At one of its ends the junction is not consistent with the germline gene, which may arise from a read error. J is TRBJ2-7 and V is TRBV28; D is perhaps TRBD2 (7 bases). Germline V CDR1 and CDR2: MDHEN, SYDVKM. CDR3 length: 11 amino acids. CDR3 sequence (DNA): TGTGCCTCCTCTGGGGGGGCATTTGATCACTTC. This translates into CASSGGAFDHF.

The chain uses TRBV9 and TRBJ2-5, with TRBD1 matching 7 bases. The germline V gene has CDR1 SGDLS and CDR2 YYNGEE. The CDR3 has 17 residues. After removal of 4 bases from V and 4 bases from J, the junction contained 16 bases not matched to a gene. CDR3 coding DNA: TGTGCCAGCAGCTTGGGACAGTCGTCAAATGTCGGAGAGACCCAGTACTTC. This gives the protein CASSLGQSSNVGETQYF. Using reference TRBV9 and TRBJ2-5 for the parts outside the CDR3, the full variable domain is DSGVTQTPKHLITATGQRVTLRCSPRSGDLSVYWYQQSLDQGLQFLIQYYNGEERAKGNILERFSAQQFPDLHSELNLSSLELGDSALYFCASSLGQSSNVGETQYFGPGTRLLVL.

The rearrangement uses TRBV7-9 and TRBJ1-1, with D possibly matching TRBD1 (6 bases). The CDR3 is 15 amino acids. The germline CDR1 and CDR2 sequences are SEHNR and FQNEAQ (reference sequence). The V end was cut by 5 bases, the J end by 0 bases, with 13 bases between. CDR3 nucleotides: TGTGCCAGCAGCCACCCACAGGGACTGAACACTGAAGCTTTCTTT. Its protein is CASSHPQGLNTEAFF.

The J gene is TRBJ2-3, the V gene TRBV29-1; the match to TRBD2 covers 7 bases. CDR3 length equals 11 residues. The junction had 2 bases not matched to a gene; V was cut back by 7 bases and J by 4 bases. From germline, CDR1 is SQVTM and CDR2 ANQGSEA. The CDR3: CSATSPDTQYF. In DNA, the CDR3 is TGCAGCGCGACTAGCCCAGATACGCAGTATTTT.

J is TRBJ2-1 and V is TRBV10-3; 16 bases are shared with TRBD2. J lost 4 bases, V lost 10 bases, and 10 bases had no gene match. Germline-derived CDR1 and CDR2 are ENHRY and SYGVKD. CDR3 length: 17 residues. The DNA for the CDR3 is TGTGCCACCACGGGACTAGCGGGGGGGCAGGGGTACAATGAGCAGTTCTTC. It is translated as CATTGLAGGQGYNEQFF.

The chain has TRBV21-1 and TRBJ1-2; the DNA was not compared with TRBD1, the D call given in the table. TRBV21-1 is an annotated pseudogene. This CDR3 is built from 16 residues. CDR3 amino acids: CASSSLWWARCYGYTF. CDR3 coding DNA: TGTGCCAGCAGCTCCCTGTGGTGGGCGCGGTGCTATGGCTACACCTTC.

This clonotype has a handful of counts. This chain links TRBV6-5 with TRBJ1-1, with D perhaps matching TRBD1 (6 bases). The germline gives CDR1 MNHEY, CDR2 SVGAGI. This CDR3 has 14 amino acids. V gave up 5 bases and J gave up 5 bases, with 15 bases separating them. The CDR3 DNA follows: TGTGCCAGCAGTCCCACAGGGCTCGGGACTGAAGCTTTCTTT. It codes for CASSPTGLGTEAFF.

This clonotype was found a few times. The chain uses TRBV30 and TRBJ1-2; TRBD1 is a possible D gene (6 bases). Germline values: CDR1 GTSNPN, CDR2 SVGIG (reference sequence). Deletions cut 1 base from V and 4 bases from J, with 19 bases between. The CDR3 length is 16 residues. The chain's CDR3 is CAWSGSGTLRGYGYTF. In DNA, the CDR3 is TGTGCCTGGAGTGGGTCCGGGACACTGCGTGGCTATGGCTACACCTTC.

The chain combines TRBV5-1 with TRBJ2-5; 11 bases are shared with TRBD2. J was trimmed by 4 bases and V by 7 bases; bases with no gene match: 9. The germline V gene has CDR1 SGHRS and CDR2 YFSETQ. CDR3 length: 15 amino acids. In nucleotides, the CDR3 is TGCGCCAGCCGCGCGGCTAGCGGGGGGTTAGAGACCCAGTACTTC. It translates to CASRAASGGLETQYF. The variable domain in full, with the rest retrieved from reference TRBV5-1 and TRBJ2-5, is KAGVTQTPRYLIKTRGQQVTLSCSPISGHRSVSWYQQTPGQGLQFLFEYFSETQRNKGNFPGRFSGRQFSNSRSEMNVSTLELGDSALYLCASRAASGGLETQYFGPGTRLLVL.

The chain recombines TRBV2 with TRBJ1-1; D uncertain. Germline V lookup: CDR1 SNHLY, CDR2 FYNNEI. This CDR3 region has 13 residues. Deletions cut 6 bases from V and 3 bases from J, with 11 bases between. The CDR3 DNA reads TGTGCCAGCAGGAATACCGCGGACACTGAAGCTTTCTTT. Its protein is CASRNTADTEAFF.

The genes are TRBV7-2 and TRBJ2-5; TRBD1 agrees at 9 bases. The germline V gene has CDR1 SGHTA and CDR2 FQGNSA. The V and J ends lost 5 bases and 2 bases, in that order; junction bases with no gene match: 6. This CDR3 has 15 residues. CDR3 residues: CASSQMTGGQETQYF. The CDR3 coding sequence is TGTGCCAGCAGCCAGATGACAGGGGGTCAAGAGACCCAGTACTTC.

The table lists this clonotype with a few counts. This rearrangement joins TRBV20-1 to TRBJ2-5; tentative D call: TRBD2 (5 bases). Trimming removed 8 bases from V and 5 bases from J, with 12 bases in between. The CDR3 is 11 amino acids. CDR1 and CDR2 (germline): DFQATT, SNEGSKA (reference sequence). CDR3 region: CSSPTGETQYF. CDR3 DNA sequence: TGCAGTAGCCCGACGGGGGAGACCCAGTACTTC.

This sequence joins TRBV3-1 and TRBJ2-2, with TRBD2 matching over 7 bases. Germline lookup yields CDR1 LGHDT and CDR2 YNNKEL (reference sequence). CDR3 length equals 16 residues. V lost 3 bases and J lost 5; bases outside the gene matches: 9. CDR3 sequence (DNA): TGTGCCAGCAGCCAGCAGCTAGCGGCCCGGACCGGGGAGCTGTTTTTT. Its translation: CASSQQLAARTGELFF.

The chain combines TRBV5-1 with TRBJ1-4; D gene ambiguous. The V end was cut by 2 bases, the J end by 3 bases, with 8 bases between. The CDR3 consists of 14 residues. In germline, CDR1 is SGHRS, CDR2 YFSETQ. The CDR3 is CASSFGKANEKLFF. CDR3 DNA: TGCGCCAGCAGCTTCGGCAAGGCTAATGAAAAACTGTTTTTT.

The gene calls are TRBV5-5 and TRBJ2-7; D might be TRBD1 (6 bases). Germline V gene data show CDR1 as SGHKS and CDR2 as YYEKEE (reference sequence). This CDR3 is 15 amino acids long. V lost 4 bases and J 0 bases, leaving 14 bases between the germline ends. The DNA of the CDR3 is TGTGCCAGCAGCCGACAAACAGGGATCTCCTACGAGCAGTACTTC. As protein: CASSRQTGISYEQYF.

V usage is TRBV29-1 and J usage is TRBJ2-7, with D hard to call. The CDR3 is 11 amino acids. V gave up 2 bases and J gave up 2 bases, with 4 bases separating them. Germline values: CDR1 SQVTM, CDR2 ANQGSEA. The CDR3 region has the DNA TGCAGCGTTGAAAGAGCCTACGAGCAGTACTTC. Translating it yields CSVERAYEQYF.

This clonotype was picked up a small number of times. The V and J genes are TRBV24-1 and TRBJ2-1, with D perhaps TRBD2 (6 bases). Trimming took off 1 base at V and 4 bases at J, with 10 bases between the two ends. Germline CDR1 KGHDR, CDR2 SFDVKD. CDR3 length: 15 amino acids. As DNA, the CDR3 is TGTGCCACCAGTGATTTAGCGGGCCGGTACAATGAGCAGTTCTTC. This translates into CATSDLAGRYNEQFF.

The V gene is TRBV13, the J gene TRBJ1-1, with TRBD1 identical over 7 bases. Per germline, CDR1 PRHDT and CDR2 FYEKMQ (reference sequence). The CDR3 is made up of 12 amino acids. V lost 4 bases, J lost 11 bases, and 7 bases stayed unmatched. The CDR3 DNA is TGTGCCAGCAGCTCAGGGGACAGTGAGGCTTTCTTT. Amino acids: CASSSGDSEAFF.

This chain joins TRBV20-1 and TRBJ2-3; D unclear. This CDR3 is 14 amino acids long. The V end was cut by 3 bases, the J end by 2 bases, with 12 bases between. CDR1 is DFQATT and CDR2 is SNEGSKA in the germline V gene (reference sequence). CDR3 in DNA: TGCAGTGCTAGGGTTGAGCAACACACAGATACGCAGTATTTT. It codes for CSARVEQHTDTQYF.